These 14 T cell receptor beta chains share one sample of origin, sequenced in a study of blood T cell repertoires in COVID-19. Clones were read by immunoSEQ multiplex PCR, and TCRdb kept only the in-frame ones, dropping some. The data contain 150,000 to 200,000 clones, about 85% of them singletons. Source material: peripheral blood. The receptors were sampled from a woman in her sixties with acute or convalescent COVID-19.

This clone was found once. The CDR3 loop is CASSQVSGANSPLHF. As DNA, the CDR3 is TGTGCCAGCAGCCAAGTAAGCGGGGCTAATTCACCCCTCCACTTT. The chain is built from TRBV3-1 (or the pseudogene TRBV3-2) and TRBJ1-6; tentatively, D is TRBD1 (5 bases). Per the germline V gene, CDR1 is LGHDT and CDR2 is YNNKEL (reference sequence). V was shortened by 1 base and J by 6 bases, with 10 bases between the two germline ends. The length of the CDR3 is 15 residues.

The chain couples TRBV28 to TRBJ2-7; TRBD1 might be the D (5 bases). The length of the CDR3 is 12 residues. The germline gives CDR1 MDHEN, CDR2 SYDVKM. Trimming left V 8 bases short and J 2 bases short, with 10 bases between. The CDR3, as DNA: TGTGCCAGCTTCAGGGTCCCCTACGAGCAGTACTTC. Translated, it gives CASFRVPYEQYF.

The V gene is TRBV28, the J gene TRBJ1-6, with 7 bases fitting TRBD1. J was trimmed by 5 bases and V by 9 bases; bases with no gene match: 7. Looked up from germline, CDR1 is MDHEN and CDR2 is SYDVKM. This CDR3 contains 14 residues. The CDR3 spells CASRPGQHNSPLHF. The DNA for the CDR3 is TGTGCCAGTCGACCGGGACAGCATAATTCACCCCTCCACTTT.

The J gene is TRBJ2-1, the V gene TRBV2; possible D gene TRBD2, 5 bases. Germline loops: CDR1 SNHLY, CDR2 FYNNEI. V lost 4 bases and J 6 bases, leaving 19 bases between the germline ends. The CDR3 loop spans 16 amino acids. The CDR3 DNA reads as TGTGCCAGCAGTGGCAATCGGGGAGTTCCCCGCAATGAGCAGTTCTTC. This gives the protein CASSGNRGVPRNEQFF.

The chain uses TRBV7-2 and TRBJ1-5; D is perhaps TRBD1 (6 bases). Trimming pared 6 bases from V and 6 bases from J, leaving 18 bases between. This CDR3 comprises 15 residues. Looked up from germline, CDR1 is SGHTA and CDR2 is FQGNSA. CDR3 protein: CASRLTTGVGQPQHF. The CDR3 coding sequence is TGTGCCAGCAGATTAACGACAGGTGTGGGTCAGCCCCAGCATTTT.

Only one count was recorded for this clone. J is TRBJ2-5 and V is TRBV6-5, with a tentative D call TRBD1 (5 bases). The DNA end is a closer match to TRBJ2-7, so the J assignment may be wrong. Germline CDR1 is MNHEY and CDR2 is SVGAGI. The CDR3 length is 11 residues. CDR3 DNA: TGTGCCGTTGAAAAGGGGCCCGAGCAGTACTTC. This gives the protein CAVEKGPEQYF.

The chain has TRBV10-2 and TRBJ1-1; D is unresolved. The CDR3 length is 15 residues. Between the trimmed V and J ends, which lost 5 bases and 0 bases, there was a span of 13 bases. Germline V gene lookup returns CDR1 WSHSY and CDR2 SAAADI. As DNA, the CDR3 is TGCGCCAGCAGTTTTTCCAGCGCATTGAACACTGAAGCTTTCTTT. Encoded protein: CASSFSSALNTEAFF.

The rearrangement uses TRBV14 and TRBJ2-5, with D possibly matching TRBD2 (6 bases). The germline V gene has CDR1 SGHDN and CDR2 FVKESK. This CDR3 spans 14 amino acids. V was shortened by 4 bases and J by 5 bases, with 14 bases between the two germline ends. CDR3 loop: CASSRTRGGETQYF. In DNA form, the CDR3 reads TGTGCCAGCAGCCGTACGAGAGGAGGGGAGACCCAGTACTTC.

CDR3 nucleotides: TGTGCCACCAGTGATTCGGACAGAAACACTGAAGCTTTCTTT. As protein: CATSDSDRNTEAFF. This sequence joins TRBV24-1 and TRBJ1-1; TRBD1 is a possible D gene (6 bases). The length of the CDR3 is 14 residues. Germline CDR1 KGHDR, CDR2 SFDVKD. With 2 bases removed from V and 2 bases from J, the gap between germline ends came to 8 bases.

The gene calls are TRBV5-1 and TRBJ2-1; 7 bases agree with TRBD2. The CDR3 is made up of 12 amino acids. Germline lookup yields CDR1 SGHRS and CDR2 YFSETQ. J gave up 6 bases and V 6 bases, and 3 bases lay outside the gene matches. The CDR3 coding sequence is TGCGCCAGCACTGGGGGGGTCAATGAGCAGTTCTTC. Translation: CASTGGVNEQFF.

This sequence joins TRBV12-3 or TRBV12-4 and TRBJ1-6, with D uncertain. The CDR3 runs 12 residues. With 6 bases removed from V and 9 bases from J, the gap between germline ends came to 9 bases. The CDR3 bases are TGTGCCAGCAGCTCCCCCTTTTCACCCCTCCACTTT. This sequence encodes CASSSPFSPLHF.

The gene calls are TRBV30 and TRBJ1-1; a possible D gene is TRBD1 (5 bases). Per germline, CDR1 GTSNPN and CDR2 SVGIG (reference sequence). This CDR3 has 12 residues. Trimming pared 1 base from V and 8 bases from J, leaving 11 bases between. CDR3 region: CAWSAVRGEAFF. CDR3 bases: TGTGCCTGGAGTGCGGTCCGGGGGGAAGCTTTCTTT. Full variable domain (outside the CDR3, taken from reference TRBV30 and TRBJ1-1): SQTIHQWPATLVQPVGSPLSLECTVEGTSNPNLYWYRQAAGRGLQLLFYSVGIGQISSEVPQNLSASRPQDRQFILSSKKLLLSDSGFYLCAWSAVRGEAFFGQGTRLTVV.

The CDR3 DNA reads as TGTGCCAGCAGCCAAGGAGGGCGGGGACCCGGGGCTGGGGCCAACGTCCTGACTTTC. This sequence encodes CASSQGGRGPGAGANVLTF. The chain combines TRBV14 with TRBJ2-6, with D perhaps TRBD2 (6 bases). V gave up 1 base and J gave up 2 bases, with 18 bases separating them. The germline CDR1 and CDR2 sequences are SGHDN and FVKESK. The CDR3 spans 19 residues.

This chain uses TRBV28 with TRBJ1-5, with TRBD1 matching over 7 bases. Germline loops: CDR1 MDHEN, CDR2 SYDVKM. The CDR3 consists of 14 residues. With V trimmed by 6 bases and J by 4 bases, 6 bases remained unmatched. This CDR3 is CASSALQGNQPQHF. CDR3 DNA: TGTGCCAGCAGCGCCTTACAGGGGAATCAGCCCCAGCATTTT.